One and the same sample provided the 31 T cell receptor beta chains below, sequenced in a study of Graves' ophthalmopathy and Graves' hyperthyroidism. Amplifying from RNA transcripts, the study obtained TCR beta CDR3 regions. HTBI primers were used in a first-round RT-PCR, which preceded a second-round multiplex PCR. A single record per CDR3 protein comes from TCRdb applying MiXCR to the multiplex PCR reads. Of 660,000 or so distinct CDR3 sequences in the sample, over 40% were seen once. Sequencing input: peripheral blood. These TCRs come from an adult man with Graves' ophthalmopathy.

This clonotype was picked up many times. The chain carries TRBV19 and TRBJ1-6; no definite D call. V was pared by 5 bases and J by 11 bases, with 10 bases between. The CDR3 has 12 residues. Per germline, CDR1 LNHDA and CDR2 SQIVND (reference sequence). CDR3 bases: TGTGCCAGTAGTGAGGGATCAACACCCCTCCACTTT. Translating gives CASSEGSTPLHF.

This clonotype was detected ten times or more. V usage is TRBV7-9 and J usage is TRBJ2-5; 11 bases agree with TRBD2. This CDR3 is 18 amino acids long. CDR1 is SEHNR, CDR2 FQNEAQ, per germline (reference sequence). J lost 2 bases, V lost 2 bases, and 10 bases had no gene match. In nucleotides, the CDR3 is TGTGCCAGCAGCTTAACAACTAGCGGGGGCTTGGGGCAAGAGACCCAGTACTTC. It yields the protein CASSLTTSGGLGQETQYF.

This clonotype has ten or more counts. The chain joins TRBV9 to TRBJ2-7; maybe TRBD2 (7 bases). Germline CDR1 SGDLS, CDR2 YYNGEE. The CDR3 contains 15 residues. Trimming took 2 bases from V and 6 from J, leaving 18 bases between them. CDR3 amino acids: CASSVGGQGRTEQYF. As DNA, the CDR3 is TGTGCCAGCAGCGTGGGGGGGCAGGGGAGGACCGAGCAGTACTTC.

As concerns this clonotype: Just one base apart from a much larger clone, this may be a read error. This rearrangement joins TRBV24-1 to TRBJ1-2; D might be TRBD1 (5 bases). There are 12 residues in the CDR3. The germline V gene encodes CDR1 KGHDR and CDR2 SFDVKD. Trimming shortened V by 1 base and J by 10 bases, and 9 bases separated the two germline ends. The CDR3 protein is CATSDFFGAYTF. The CDR3 region has the DNA TGTGCCACCAGTGATTTTTTCGGGGCCTACACCTTC.

This clonotype was recorded at least ten times. This chain uses TRBV2 with TRBJ2-7; D possibly matches TRBD1 or TRBD2 (5 bases each). Trimming took off 6 bases at V and 3 bases at J, with 9 bases between the two ends. The CDR3 loop spans 12 amino acids. Per the germline V gene, CDR1 is SNHLY and CDR2 is FYNNEI. The CDR3 region has the DNA TGTGCCAGCAGGGGACGGGACTACGAGCAGTACTTC. It specifies CASRGRDYEQYF.

The chain uses TRBV7-2 and TRBJ1-3, with D possibly being TRBD1 (5 bases). With 6 bases removed from V and 4 bases from J, the gap between germline ends came to 28 bases. The CDR3 covers 19 residues. CDR1 and CDR2 (germline): SGHTA, FQGNSA. This CDR3 reads CASRRQFGAYQTEGNTIYF. The CDR3 DNA is TGTGCCAGCAGGCGACAGTTTGGGGCGTACCAAACGGAGGGAAACACCATATATTTT.

Many counts were recorded for this clonotype. This CDR3 reads CASSSLGGRNTEAFF. CDR3 bases: TGTGCCAGCAGTTCGCTTGGGGGTCGGAACACTGAAGCTTTCTTT. The chain employs TRBV27 and TRBJ1-1; D is possibly TRBD1 (5 bases). CDR3 length: 15 amino acids. V was clipped by 4 bases and J by 1 base, with 13 bases between them. The V gene's germline CDR1 is MNHEY and CDR2 SMNVEV (reference sequence).

This chain joins TRBV7-8 and TRBJ2-1; 9 positions match TRBD2. Germline assignment: CDR1 SGHVS and CDR2 FQNEAQ. The CDR3 extends over 16 amino acids. Trimming removed 5 bases from V and 4 bases from J; junction bases left unmatched: 9. The CDR3 region has the DNA TGTGCCAGCAGCGAGCGGGGGGCGAAGGATTACAATGAGCAGTTCTTC. Its protein product is CASSERGAKDYNEQFF.

About this clonotype itself: A read error is possible here, since a much larger clone lies one base away. The chain employs TRBV19 and TRBJ1-4; possibly TRBD1 for D (5 bases). The CDR3 is 14 amino acids. Germline-derived CDR1 and CDR2 are LNHDA and SQIVND (reference sequence). Written as DNA, the CDR3 is TGTGCCAGTAACCGCCCGGGGACTAATGGAAAACTGTTTTTT. As protein: CASNRPGTNGKLFF.

This clonotype appeared many times. This chain uses TRBV19 with TRBJ2-7; D is uncertain. The CDR3 runs to 14 residues. Germline CDR1 LNHDA, CDR2 SQIVND (reference sequence). The V end lost 3 bases, the J end lost 0 bases, and 9 bases lay between the germline ends. CDR3 amino acids: CASSMGPISYEQYF. CDR3 nucleotide sequence: TGTGCCAGTAGTATGGGCCCCATCTCCTACGAGCAGTACTTC.

This clonotype was seen repeatedly, ten times or more. The V call is TRBV24-1, the J call TRBJ1-2; tentative D call: TRBD1 (6 bases). Germline assignment: CDR1 KGHDR and CDR2 SFDVKD. The CDR3 spans 13 residues. With 3 bases removed from V and 4 bases from J, the gap between germline ends came to 8 bases. The DNA of the CDR3 is TGTGCCACCAGTGATGAGGACAGCTATGGCTACACCTTC. It yields the protein CATSDEDSYGYTF.

This clonotype showed up many times. This chain uses TRBV19 with TRBJ1-5; D may be TRBD1 (5 bases). The germline V gene encodes CDR1 LNHDA and CDR2 SQIVND (reference sequence). The CDR3 runs 14 residues. The V end was cut by 8 bases, the J end by 5 bases, with 16 bases between. The CDR3 DNA follows: TGTGCCAGTTCTGGGGGTTTTTTGGATCAGCCCCAGCATTTT. Its translation is CASSGGFLDQPQHF.

The chain is built from TRBV11-3 and TRBJ1-2; D is undetermined. This CDR3 is 13 amino acids long. Trimming stripped 3 bases from V and 7 bases from J, with 12 bases between. Germline CDR1 reads SGHNT; CDR2 reads YENEEA. The CDR3: CASSFNGSAGYTF. The CDR3 region has the DNA TGTGCCAGCAGCTTTAACGGGAGTGCTGGCTACACCTTC.

This clonotype showed up many times. The J gene is TRBJ1-1, the V gene TRBV11-3; the D gene is possibly TRBD1 (5 bases). The CDR3 has 14 amino acids. Germline-derived CDR1 and CDR2 are SGHNT and YENEEA. The V end lost 0 bases, the J end lost 2 bases, and 7 bases lay between the germline ends. The CDR3 loop is CASSLDQGNTEAFF. CDR3 DNA: TGTGCCAGCAGCTTAGATCAGGGTAACACTGAAGCTTTCTTT.

This clonotype was recorded at least ten times. This chain connects TRBV14 to TRBJ2-5; TRBD1 aligns across 7 bases. The CDR3 is 14 residues long. CDR1 is SGHDN and CDR2 is FVKESK in the germline V gene. V shed 5 bases, J shed 4 bases, and the junction held 7 bases outside the gene matches. As DNA, the CDR3 is TGTGCCAGCAGCGTGACAGGGCTCGGAGAGACCCAGTACTTC. It specifies CASSVTGLGETQYF.

The sample holds many counts of this clonotype. This chain links TRBV6-5 with TRBJ1-5; a weak D match, TRBD1 (6 bases). CDR1 is MNHEY and CDR2 is SVGAGI in the germline V gene. V dropped 5 bases and J dropped 11 bases, with 19 bases sitting between them. This CDR3 spans 14 amino acids. The CDR3 DNA reads TGTGCCAGCAGTACCGGACAGCTTCTCAGGGCCCAGCATTTT. This encodes CASSTGQLLRAQHF.

This clonotype was picked up a small number of times. This sequence joins TRBV2 and TRBJ2-7; D gene unclear. Germline loops: CDR1 SNHLY, CDR2 FYNNEI. Trimming pared 8 bases from V and 1 base from J, leaving 6 bases between. The CDR3 is made up of 11 amino acids. CDR3 sequence (DNA): TGTGCCAGCGTTAGGTCCTACGAGCAGTACTTC. Encoded protein: CASVRSYEQYF.

The table lists this clonotype with many counts. The rearrangement uses TRBV19 and TRBJ1-4; D gene ambiguous. The CDR3 totals 13 residues. V lost 9 bases and J lost 8, with 16 bases in between. From germline, CDR1 is LNHDA and CDR2 SQIVND (reference sequence). The CDR3 sequence: CARGNTSGEKLFF. CDR3 sequence (DNA): TGTGCCAGAGGCAACACCTCCGGGGAAAAACTGTTTTTT.

This clonotype was counted between two and nine times. Mismatch with germline at one junction end may stem from a read error. This sequence joins TRBV10-3 and TRBJ2-7; TRBD1 matches at 7 bases. The CDR3 loop spans 17 amino acids. Germline CDR1 and CDR2: ENHRY and SYGVKD. The CDR3 coding sequence is TGTGCCAGCAGTGAATTCGGAACAGGGGCCGGCTCCTACGAGCAGTACTTC. Translated: CASSEFGTGAGSYEQYF.

This clonotype was seen repeatedly, ten times or more. The chain uses TRBV10-3 and TRBJ2-2; possible D gene TRBD2, 5 bases. Trimming pared 11 bases from V and 0 bases from J, leaving 13 bases between. There are 14 residues in the CDR3. CDR1 and CDR2 from the germline V gene are ENHRY and SYGVKD. The CDR3 coding sequence is TGTGCCTGTCAGAGGGATTCGAACACCGGGGAGCTGTTTTTT. As protein: CACQRDSNTGELFF.

With regard to this clonotype: A junction boundary mismatches the germline segment, possibly from a read error. This rearrangement joins TRBV20-1 to TRBJ1-4; weak D call: TRBD1 (5 bases). The germline CDR1 and CDR2 sequences are DFQATT and SNEGSKA (reference sequence). This CDR3 spans 15 amino acids. The DNA of the CDR3 is TGCAGTGCTAGAGATCTTGGGGGGACTAATGAAAAACCGTTTTTT. Its protein product is CSARDLGGTNEKPFF.

The chain links TRBV29-1 to TRBJ2-2; D not certain. CDR3 length equals 10 residues. Trimming took 7 bases from V and 7 from J, leaving 7 bases between them. CDR1 and CDR2 from the germline V gene are SQVTM and ANQGSEA. CDR3 in amino acids: CSDLGGELFF. CDR3 bases: TGCAGCGACCTCGGCGGGGAGCTGTTTTTT.

This clonotype was detected ten times or more. The J gene is TRBJ1-3, the V gene TRBV7-9, with TRBD1 matching 8 bases. Germline V gives CDR1 SEHNR, CDR2 FQNEAQ (reference sequence). The CDR3 covers 18 residues. V lost 5 bases to trimming and J lost 1 base; unmatched junction nucleotides: 13. DNA for the CDR3: TGTGCCAGCAGCCACTACCGCGGTCGACAGGGGTCTGGAAACACCATATATTTT. Translation: CASSHYRGRQGSGNTIYF.

Details on this clonotype: A much larger clone differs by one base, so this may be a read error. This chain uses TRBV4-1 with TRBJ2-2; D uncertain. CDR1 is MGHRA and CDR2 is YSYEKL in the germline V gene. V was pared by 1 base and J by 5 bases, with 5 bases between. CDR3 length: 13 amino acids. The CDR3 loop reads CASSQVGTGELFF. CDR3 in DNA: TGCGCCAGCAGCCAAGTAGGAACCGGGGAGCTGTTTTTT.

Points on this clonotype: Likely a read error: the CDR3 ends without its conserved phenylalanine or tryptophan. It is unclear where the CDR3 begins or ends on the DNA, so no DNA is shown, and the CDR3 is as TCRdb lists it. The gene calls are TRBV10-2 and TRBJ1-6; TRBD1, as called in the table, went unchecked against the DNA. The V gene's germline CDR1 is WSHSY and CDR2 SAAADI. The CDR3 is 8 amino acids in total, end residues counted. The chain's CDR3 is CASSEGDL.

The J gene is TRBJ1-2, the V gene TRBV29-1; D perhaps matches TRBD1 (6 bases). Trimming left V 8 bases short and J 4 bases short, with 20 bases between. The V gene's germline CDR1 is SQVTM and CDR2 ANQGSEA. The CDR3 is 14 residues long. This CDR3 is CSSQDTGQTYGYTF. The CDR3 DNA reads TGCAGCAGCCAAGACACGGGACAAACCTATGGCTACACCTTC.

This clonotype was detected many times. The J gene is TRBJ1-1, the V gene TRBV7-9; D is uncertain. The CDR3 is 14 residues long. With 1 base removed from V and 3 bases from J, the gap between germline ends came to 9 bases. Germline V gives CDR1 SEHNR, CDR2 FQNEAQ (reference sequence). CDR3 DNA sequence: TGTGCCAGCAGCTTAGGTGGTGTTTACACTGAAGCTTTCTTT. This translates into CASSLGGVYTEAFF.

In its sample, this clonotype was seen many times. CDR3 region: CSARQEETQYF. In DNA, the CDR3 is TGCAGTGCTAGACAAGAAGAGACCCAGTACTTC. The V and J genes are TRBV20-1 and TRBJ2-5; D call uncertain. CDR1 DFQATT and CDR2 SNEGSKA come from the germline V gene (reference sequence). The CDR3 is made up of 11 amino acids. Trimming pared 2 bases from V and 3 bases from J, leaving 4 bases between.

The J gene is TRBJ2-7, the V gene TRBV6-1, with D possibly called TRBD1 or TRBD2 (5 bases each). This CDR3 is built from 16 residues. The germline CDR1 and CDR2 sequences are MNHNS and SASEGT. V was clipped by 4 bases and J by 0 bases, with 16 bases between them. The CDR3: CASSATLGRASYEQYF. Written as DNA, the CDR3 is TGTGCCAGCAGTGCAACCCTGGGACGGGCCTCCTACGAGCAGTACTTC.

The chain employs TRBV7-6 and TRBJ2-7; 13 nucleotides agree with TRBD2. Germline V gives CDR1 SGHVS, CDR2 FNYEAQ. The CDR3 runs to 17 residues. V shed 6 bases, J shed 0 bases, and the junction held 8 bases outside the gene matches. The CDR3, as DNA: TGTGCCAGCAGTTCATCCGGGACTAGCGGGATCTCCTACGAGCAGTACTTC. This encodes CASSSSGTSGISYEQYF.

This clonotype was counted ten times or more. The chain is built from TRBV10-3 and TRBJ1-6; D might be TRBD1 (5 bases). V lost 6 bases and J 5 bases, leaving 8 bases between the germline ends. Germline V gene lookup returns CDR1 ENHRY and CDR2 SYGVKD. This CDR3 spans 13 amino acids. CDR3 sequence reads: CAIRGRDNSPLHF. The CDR3 DNA is TGTGCCATCAGAGGCAGGGATAATTCACCCCTCCACTTT.